This T cell receptor beta chain was retrieved from a study of technical replicates of blood from several donors. The CDR3 is 20 residues long. The V gene's germline CDR1 is MGHRA and CDR2 YSYEKL. The V gene lost 1 base and the J gene lost 2 bases, with 24 bases spanning the gap. This table comes from immunoSEQ multiplex PCR, and its TCRdb copy is limited to in-frame clones, with some not included. The data contain 75,000 to 95,000 clones, 95% of them singletons. The source of this sequence is a human donor in good health. This sequence joins TRBV4-1 and TRBJ2-1, with a tentative D call TRBD2 (6 bases). The sequenced material came from T cells isolated from PBMCs. This CDR3 is CASSQARSVERVITYNEQFF. The CDR3 DNA sequence: TGCGCCAGCAGCCAAGCTCGGTCAGTCGAGCGGGTAATCACCTACAATGAGCAGTTCTTC.